This entry is about one T cell receptor (beta chain). The source of the sample is a study of TIL therapy for anti-PD-1-resistant metastatic lung cancer. The libraries were made with immunoSEQ v3. Sequencing depth was approximately 2 million read pairs for survey level, roughly 5-6.5 million for deep. TCRdb's copy holds only in-frame clones and misses some; the assay was immunoSEQ multiplex PCR. This repertoire shows 45,000 to 75,000 clones, approximately 69% found once; its top ten account for over 6.5%. Specified time point: pre-treatment sample, taken before nivolumab and TIL therapy. Adults with stage 4 NSCLC were enrolled in a phase I trial. This TCR derives from a person aged 25 to 79 with non-small cell lung cancer. The sample consisted of blood, taken at baseline.

The CDR3 here is CASSSSAGKDTEAFF. Written as DNA, the CDR3 is TGCGCCAGCAGCTCCAGTGCGGGGAAGGACACTGAAGCTTTCTTT. The chain links TRBV5-1 to TRBJ1-1; D not certain. The ends were cut back, 3 bases at V and 3 bases at J, with 15 bases in the middle. Per germline, CDR1 SGHRS and CDR2 YFSETQ. This CDR3 contains 15 residues.